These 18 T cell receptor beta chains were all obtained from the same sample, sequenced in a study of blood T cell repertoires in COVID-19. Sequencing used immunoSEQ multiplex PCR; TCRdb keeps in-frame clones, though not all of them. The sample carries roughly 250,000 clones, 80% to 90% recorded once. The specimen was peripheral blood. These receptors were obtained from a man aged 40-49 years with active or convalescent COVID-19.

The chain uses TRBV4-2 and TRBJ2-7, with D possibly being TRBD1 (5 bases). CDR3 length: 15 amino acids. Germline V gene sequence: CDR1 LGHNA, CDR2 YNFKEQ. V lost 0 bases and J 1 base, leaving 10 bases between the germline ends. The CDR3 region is CASSQDDKGSYEQYF. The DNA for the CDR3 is TGTGCCAGCAGCCAAGATGATAAGGGGTCCTACGAGCAGTACTTC.

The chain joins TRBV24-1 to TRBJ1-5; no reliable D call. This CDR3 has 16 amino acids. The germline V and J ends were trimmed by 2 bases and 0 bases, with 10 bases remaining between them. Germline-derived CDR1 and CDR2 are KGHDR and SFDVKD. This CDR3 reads CATSDSDWPSNQPQHF. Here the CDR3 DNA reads TGTGCCACCAGTGATTCGGACTGGCCTAGCAATCAGCCCCAGCATTTT.

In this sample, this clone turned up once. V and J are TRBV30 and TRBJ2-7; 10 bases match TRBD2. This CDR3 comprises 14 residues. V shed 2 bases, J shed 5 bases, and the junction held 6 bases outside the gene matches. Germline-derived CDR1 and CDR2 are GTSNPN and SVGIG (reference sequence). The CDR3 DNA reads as TGTGCCTGGAGTCGAACTAGCGGGATAGACGAGCAGTACTTC. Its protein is CAWSRTSGIDEQYF.

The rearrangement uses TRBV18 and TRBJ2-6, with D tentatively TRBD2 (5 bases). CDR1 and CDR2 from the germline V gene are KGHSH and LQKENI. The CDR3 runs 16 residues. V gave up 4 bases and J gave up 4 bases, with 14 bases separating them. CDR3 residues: CASSLNGVTGANVLTF. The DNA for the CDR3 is TGTGCCAGCTCACTAAACGGGGTAACCGGGGCCAACGTCCTGACTTTC. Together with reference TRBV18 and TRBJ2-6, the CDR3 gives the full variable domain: NAGVMQNPRHLVRRRGQEARLRCSPMKGHSHVYWYRQLPEEGLKFMVYLQKENIIDESGMPKERFSAEFPKEGPSILRIQQVVRGDSAAYFCASSLNGVTGANVLTFGAGSRLTVL.

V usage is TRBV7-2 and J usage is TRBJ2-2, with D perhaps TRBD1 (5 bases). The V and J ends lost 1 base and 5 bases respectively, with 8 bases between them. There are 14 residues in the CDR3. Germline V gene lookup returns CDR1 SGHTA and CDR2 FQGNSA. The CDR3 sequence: CASSLDRWTGELFF. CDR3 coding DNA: TGTGCCAGCAGCTTAGACAGGTGGACCGGGGAGCTGTTTTTT.

The CDR3 loop reads CASTSGRGNEQFF. The CDR3 bases are TGTGCCAGCACAAGTGGGAGGGGGAATGAGCAGTTCTTC. V and J are TRBV25-1 and TRBJ2-1; tentatively, D is TRBD2 (7 bases). Trimming stripped 7 bases from V and 7 bases from J, with 14 bases between. The CDR3 is made up of 13 amino acids. The germline V gene encodes CDR1 MGHDK and CDR2 SYGVNS.

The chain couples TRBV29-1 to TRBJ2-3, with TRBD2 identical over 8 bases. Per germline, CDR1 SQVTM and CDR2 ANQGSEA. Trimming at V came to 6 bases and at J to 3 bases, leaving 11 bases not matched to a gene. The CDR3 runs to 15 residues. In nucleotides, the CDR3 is TGCAGCGTCCCCCCCGCCAGCGGGGGAACAGATACGCAGTATTTT. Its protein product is CSVPPASGGTDTQYF.

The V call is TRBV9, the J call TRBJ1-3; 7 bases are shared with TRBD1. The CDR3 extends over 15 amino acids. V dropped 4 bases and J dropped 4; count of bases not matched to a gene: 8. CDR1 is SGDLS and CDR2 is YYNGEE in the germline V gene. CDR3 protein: CASSPRQGTGNTIYF. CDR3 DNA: TGTGCCAGCAGCCCAAGACAGGGTACAGGAAACACCATATATTTT.

For the CDR3, the DNA is TGTGCCAGCTCGGGAGGCCGGGGGCAGCCCCAGCATTTT. It encodes CASSGGRGQPQHF. This chain joins TRBV12-3 or TRBV12-4 and TRBJ1-5; a weak D match, TRBD1 (5 bases). This CDR3 has 13 residues. V was cut by 8 bases and J by 7 bases, with 15 bases left in between.

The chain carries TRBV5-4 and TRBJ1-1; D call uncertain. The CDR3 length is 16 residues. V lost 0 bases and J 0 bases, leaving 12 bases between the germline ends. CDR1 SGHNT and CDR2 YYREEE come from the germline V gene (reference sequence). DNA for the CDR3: TGTGCCAGCAGCTTGGATGGAGGCGGCCTGAACACTGAAGCTTTCTTT. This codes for CASSLDGGGLNTEAFF.

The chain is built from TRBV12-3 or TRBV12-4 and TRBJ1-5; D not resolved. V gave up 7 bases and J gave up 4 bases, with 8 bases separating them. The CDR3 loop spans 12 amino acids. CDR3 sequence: CASKGGNQPQHF. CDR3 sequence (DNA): TGTGCCAGCAAGGGAGGGAATCAGCCCCAGCATTTT.

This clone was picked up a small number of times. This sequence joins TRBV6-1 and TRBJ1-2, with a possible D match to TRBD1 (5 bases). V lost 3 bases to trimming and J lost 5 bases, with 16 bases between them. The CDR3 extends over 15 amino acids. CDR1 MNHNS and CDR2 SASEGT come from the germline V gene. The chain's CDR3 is CASSEQRDSYYGYTF. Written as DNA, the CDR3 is TGTGCCAGCAGTGAGCAGAGAGACAGTTATTATGGCTACACCTTC.

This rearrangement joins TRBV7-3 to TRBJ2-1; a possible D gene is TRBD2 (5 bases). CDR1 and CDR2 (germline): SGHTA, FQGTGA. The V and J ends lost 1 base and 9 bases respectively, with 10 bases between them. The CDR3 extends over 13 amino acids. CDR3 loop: CASSLSAAGEQFF. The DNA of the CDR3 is TGTGCCAGCAGCTTAAGTGCGGCGGGTGAGCAGTTCTTC.

The CDR3 sequence is CASRPGTSKSSYNEQFF. The CDR3 DNA sequence: TGTGCCAGCAGGCCCGGGACTAGCAAGAGCTCCTACAATGAGCAGTTCTTC. The chain joins TRBV27 to TRBJ2-1, with 9 bases fitting TRBD2. This CDR3 is 17 amino acids long. CDR1 and CDR2 from the germline V gene are MNHEY and SMNVEV (reference sequence). Unmatched junction bases numbered 9, after V lost 6 bases and J lost 0 bases.

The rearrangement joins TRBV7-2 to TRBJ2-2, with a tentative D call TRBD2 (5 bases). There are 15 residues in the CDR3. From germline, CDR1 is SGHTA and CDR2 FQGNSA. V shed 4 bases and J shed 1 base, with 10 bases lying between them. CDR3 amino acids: CASSSGNGNTGELFF. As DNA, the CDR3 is TGTGCCAGCAGCTCGGGAAACGGGAACACCGGGGAGCTGTTTTTT.

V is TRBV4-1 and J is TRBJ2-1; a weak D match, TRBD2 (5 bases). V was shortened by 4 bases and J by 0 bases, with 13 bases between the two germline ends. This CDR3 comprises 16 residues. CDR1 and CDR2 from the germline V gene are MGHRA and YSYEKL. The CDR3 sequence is CASSPERQGSYNEQFF. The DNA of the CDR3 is TGCGCCAGCAGCCCAGAGCGGCAAGGCTCCTACAATGAGCAGTTCTTC.

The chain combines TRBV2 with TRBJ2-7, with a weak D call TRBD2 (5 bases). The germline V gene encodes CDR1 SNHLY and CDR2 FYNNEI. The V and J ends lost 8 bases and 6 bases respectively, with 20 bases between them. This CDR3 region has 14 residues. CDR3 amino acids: CASGSELLAGEQYF. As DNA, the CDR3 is TGTGCCAGCGGTAGTGAATTGCTAGCAGGCGAGCAGTACTTC.

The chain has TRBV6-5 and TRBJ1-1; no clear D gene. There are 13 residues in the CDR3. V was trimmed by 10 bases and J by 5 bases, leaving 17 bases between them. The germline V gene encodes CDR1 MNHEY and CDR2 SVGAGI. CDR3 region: CATQGRVRTEAFF. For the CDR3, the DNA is TGTGCCACTCAAGGGAGGGTTCGGACTGAAGCTTTCTTT.